The clone carrying this TCR beta chain came up many times. Its antigen remains unknown. The sample comes from a study of T cells after posttransplantation cyclophosphamide. General study findings and limits: Later post-transplant blood repertoires were often dominated by donor CD8+ memory clones.

Assay used: immunoSEQ multiplex PCR; TCRdb lists only in-frame clones, some missing. The record shows around 34,000 clones for this sample, with no singletons present. This related bone marrow graft donor gave peripheral blood on the day of marrow donation. This CDR3 spans 15 amino acids. Deletions cut 6 bases from V and 1 base from J, with 15 bases between. The source material was PBMCs. The TCR was taken from a woman aged 50 to 65 in good health and a related stem cell transplant donor. The genes are TRBV12-3 or TRBV12-4 and TRBJ1-1; the D gene is possibly TRBD1 (6 bases). CDR3 protein: CASRDSDRQNTEAFF. The DNA for the CDR3 is TGTGCCAGCAGGGACTCGGACAGACAGAACACTGAAGCTTTCTTT.